This T cell receptor (beta chain) was found in a study of beta chain features in type 1 diabetes. Study in general: The examined sorted cells totaled about 110 million across samples.

About this clone: Antigen: not known.

Study-level findings and limits: Any HLA-type effect on TCRB rearrangement remained unresolved here. Moderately but significantly shorter TCRB CDR3s were found in Type 1 diabetes patients in all four CD4+ subsets.

cDNA synthesis used the whole RNA isolate, giving expressed TCRB sequences. Only in-frame clones appear in the TCRdb table, and some are missing; sequencing was by immunoSEQ multiplex PCR. The sample has 400,000 or so clones, over 8.5% seen once. Germline V gene sequence: CDR1 MNHNS, CDR2 SASEGT. The CDR3 covers 14 residues. With 1 base removed from V and 4 bases from J, the gap between germline ends came to 7 bases. The chain recombines TRBV6-1 with TRBJ2-2, with unresolved D. This TCR derives from a man aged 30 to 45 with type 1 diabetes. Sequencing was performed on central memory CD4+ T cells from blood. For the CDR3, the DNA is TGTGCCAGCAGTGAAGTACAGACCACCGGGGAGCTGTTTTTT. Its translation: CASSEVQTTGELFF.